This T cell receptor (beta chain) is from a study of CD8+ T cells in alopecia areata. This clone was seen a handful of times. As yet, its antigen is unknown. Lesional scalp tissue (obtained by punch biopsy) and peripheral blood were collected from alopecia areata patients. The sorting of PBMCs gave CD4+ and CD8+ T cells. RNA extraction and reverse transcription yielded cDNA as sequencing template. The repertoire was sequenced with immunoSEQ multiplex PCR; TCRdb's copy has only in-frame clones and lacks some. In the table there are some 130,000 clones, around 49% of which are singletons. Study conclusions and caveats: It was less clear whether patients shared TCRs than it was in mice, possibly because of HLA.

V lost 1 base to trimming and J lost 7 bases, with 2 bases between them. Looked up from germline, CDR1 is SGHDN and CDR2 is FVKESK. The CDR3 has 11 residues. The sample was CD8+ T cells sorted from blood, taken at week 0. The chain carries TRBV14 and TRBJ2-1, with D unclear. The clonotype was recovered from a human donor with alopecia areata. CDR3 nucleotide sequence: TGTGCCAGCAGCCAAGTAAATGAGCAGTTCTTC. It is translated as CASSQVNEQFF.